This TCR beta chain was captured by sequencing in a study of T cells in Graves' hyperthyroidism and ophthalmopathy. Background on the study: Peripheral blood was obtained at initial diagnosis, preceding any treatment.

This CDR3 region has 13 residues. V was shortened by 4 bases and J by 1 base, with 8 bases between the two germline ends. Researchers took RNA transcripts and amplified the TCR beta CDR3 regions from them. First-round RT-PCR with HTBI primers amplified the TCR CDR3 region. MiXCR was run by TCRdb on the multiplex PCR reads, yielding one entry per CDR3 protein. In the table there are approximately 530,000 distinct CDR3 sequences, 16% of which are singletons. In this sample, this clonotype turned up many times. For Graves' hyperthyroidism to be stable, ophthalmopathy could not progress within 18 months. J is TRBJ2-7 and V is TRBV12-3 or TRBV12-4; weak D call: TRBD1 (6 bases). The sequencing input was blood. This receptor was identified in a woman between 18 and 30 years old with Graves' hyperthyroidism. CDR3 in amino acids: CASSYRDSYEQYF. The CDR3 DNA sequence: TGTGCCAGCAGTTACAGGGATTCCTACGAGCAGTACTTC.